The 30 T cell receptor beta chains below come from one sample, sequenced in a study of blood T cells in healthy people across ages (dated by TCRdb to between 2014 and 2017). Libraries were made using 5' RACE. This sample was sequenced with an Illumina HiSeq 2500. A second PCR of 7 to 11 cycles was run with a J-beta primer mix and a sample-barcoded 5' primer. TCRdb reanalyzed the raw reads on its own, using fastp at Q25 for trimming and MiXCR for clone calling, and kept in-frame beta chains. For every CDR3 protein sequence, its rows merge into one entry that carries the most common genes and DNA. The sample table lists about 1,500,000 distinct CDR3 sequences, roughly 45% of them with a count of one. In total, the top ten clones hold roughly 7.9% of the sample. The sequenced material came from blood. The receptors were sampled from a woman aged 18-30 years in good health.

DNA for the CDR3: TGTGCCAGCAGTTACCCCGGACAGGGGGACTACGAGCAGTACTTC. Protein sequence: CASSYPGQGDYEQYF. V gene TRBV6-6 combines with J gene TRBJ2-4; 10 bases line up with TRBD1. Gene TRBJ2-7 matches the end of the DNA better, so the J call may be wrong. The CDR3 length is 15 residues. Per the germline V gene, CDR1 is MNHNY and CDR2 is SVGAGI (reference sequence).

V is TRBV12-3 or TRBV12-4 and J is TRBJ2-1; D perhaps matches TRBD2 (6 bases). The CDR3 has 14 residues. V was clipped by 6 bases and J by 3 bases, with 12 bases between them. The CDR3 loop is CASRRGIYYNEQFF. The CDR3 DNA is TGTGCCAGCAGACGCGGGATTTACTACAATGAGCAGTTCTTC.

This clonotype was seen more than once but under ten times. CDR3 sequence (DNA): TGTGCCAGCAGCTTAAAGCTTTCCTACAATGAGCAGTACTTC. Translated, it gives CASSLKLSYNEQYF. This chain connects TRBV7-2 to TRBJ2-7; the D is unclear. The CDR3 covers 14 residues. The V gene's germline CDR1 is SGHTA and CDR2 FQGNSA. Trimming stripped 2 bases from V and 7 bases from J, with 15 bases between.

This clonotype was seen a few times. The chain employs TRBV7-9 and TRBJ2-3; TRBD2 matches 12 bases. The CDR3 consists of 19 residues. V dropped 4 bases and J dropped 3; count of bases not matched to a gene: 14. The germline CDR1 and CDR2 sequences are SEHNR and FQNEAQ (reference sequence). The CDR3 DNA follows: TGTGCCAGCAGCTGCCCTAGCGGGAGGGCCTGGTGGATTACAGATACGCAGTATTTT. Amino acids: CASSCPSGRAWWITDTQYF.

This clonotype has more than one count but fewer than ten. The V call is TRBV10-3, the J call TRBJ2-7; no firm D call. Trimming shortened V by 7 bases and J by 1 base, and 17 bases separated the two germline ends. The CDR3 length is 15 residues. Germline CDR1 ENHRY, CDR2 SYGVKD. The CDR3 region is CAITVSTDGSYEQYF. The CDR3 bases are TGTGCCATCACTGTCTCTACGGACGGGTCCTACGAGCAGTACTTC.

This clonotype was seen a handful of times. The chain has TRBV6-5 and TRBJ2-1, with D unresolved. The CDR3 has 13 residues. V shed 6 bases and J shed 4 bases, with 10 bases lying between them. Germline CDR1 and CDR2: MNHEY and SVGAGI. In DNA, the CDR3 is TGTGCCAGCAGGGTGGACCTGTACAATGAGCAGTTCTTC. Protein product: CASRVDLYNEQFF.

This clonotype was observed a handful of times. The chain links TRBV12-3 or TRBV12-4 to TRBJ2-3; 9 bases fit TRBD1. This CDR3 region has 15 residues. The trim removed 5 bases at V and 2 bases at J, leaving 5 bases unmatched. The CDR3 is CASSHGTGHTDTQYF. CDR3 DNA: TGTGCCAGCAGTCACGGGACAGGGCACACAGATACGCAGTATTTT.

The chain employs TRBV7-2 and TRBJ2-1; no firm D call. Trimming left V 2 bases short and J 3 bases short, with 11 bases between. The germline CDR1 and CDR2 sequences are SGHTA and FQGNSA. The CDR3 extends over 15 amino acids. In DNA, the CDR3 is TGTGCCAGCAGCTTACTATCTGGGTTCTACAATGAGCAGTTCTTC. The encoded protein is CASSLLSGFYNEQFF.

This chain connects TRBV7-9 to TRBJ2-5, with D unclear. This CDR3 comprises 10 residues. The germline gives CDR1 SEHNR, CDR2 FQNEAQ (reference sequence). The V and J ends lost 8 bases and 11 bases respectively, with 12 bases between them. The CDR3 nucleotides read TGTGCCAGCTCGATATCCTCGCAGTACTTC. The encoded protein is CASSISSQYF.

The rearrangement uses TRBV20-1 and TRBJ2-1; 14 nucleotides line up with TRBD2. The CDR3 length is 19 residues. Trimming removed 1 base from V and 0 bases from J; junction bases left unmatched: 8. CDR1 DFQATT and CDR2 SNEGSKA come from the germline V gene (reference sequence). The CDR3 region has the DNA TGCAGTGCTAGAGCCGGGACTAGCGGGAGAGGGGGCTCCTACAATGAGCAGTTCTTC. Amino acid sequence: CSARAGTSGRGGSYNEQFF.

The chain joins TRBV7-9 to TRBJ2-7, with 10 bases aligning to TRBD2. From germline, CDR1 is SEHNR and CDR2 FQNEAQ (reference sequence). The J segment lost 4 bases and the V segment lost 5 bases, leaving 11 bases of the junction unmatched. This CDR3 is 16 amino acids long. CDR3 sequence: CASSRELAGERYEQYF. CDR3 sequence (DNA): TGTGCCAGCAGCAGAGAGCTAGCGGGAGAGCGGTACGAGCAGTACTTC.

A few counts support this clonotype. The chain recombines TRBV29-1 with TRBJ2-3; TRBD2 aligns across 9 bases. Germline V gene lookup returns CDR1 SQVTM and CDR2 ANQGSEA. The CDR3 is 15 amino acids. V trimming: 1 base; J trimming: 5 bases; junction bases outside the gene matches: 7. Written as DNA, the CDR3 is TGCAGCGTTGAAGGTTGGGCGGGGGGGTTAGATACGCAGTATTTT. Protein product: CSVEGWAGGLDTQYF.

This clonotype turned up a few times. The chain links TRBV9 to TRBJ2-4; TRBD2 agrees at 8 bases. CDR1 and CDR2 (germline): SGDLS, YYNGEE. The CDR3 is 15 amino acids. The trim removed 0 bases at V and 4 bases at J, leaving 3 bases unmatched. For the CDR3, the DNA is TGTGCCAGCAGCGTAGGACTAGCGCCAAAAAACATTCAGTACTTC. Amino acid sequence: CASSVGLAPKNIQYF.

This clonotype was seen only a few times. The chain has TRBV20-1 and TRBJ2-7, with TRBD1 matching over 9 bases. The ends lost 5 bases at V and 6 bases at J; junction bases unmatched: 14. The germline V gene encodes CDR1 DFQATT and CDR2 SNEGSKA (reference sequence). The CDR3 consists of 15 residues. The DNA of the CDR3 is TGCAGTGCTTCACTTTCCGGGACAGGGACGGGCGAGCAGTACTTC. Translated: CSASLSGTGTGEQYF.

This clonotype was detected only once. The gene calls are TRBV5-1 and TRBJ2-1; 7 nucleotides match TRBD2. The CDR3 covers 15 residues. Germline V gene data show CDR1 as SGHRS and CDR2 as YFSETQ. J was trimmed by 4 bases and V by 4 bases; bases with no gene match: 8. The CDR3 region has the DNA TGCGCCAGCAGCCTGGGACCAGCGGGATACAATGAGCAGTTCTTC. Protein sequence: CASSLGPAGYNEQFF.

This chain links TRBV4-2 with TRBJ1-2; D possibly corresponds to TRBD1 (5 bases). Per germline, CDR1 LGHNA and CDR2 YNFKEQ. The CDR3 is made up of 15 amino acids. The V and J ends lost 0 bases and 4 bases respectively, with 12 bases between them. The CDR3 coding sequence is TGTGCCAGCAGCCAAGAGCTCACGGGGCGCTATGGCTACACCTTC. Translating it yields CASSQELTGRYGYTF.

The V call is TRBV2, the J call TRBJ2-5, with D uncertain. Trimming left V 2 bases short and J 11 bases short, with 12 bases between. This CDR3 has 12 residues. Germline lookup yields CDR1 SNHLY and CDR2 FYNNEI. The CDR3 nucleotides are TGTGCCAGCAGTGAACTCTCCACTGAGCAGTACTTC. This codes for CASSELSTEQYF.

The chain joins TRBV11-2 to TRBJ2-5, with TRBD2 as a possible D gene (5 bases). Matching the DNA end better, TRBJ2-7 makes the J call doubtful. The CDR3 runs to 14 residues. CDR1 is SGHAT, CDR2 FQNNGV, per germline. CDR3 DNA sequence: TGTGCCAGCAGCTTATCTCTAGCCTCCTACGAGCAGTACTTC. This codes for CASSLSLASYEQYF.

The CDR3 here is CASSTLAATSTDTQYF. The CDR3 region has the DNA TGTGCCAGCAGTACCCTAGCGGCGACTAGCACAGATACGCAGTATTTT. The chain employs TRBV6-1 and TRBJ2-3; 7 bases agree with TRBD2. The CDR3 runs 16 residues. Germline lookup yields CDR1 MNHNS and CDR2 SASEGT. Trimming at V came to 5 bases and at J to 0 bases, leaving 8 bases not matched to a gene.

The CDR3 spells CAISDRRSEETQYF. CDR3 nucleotides: TGTGCCATCAGTGATAGGAGGTCGGAAGAGACCCAGTACTTC. The chain is built from TRBV10-3 and TRBJ2-5, with D perhaps matching TRBD2 (5 bases). CDR1 and CDR2 (germline): ENHRY, SYGVKD. The V end lost 3 bases, the J end lost 3 bases, and 11 bases lay between the germline ends. The CDR3 contains 14 residues.

The chain's CDR3 is CASNRLQGLDGYTF. For the CDR3, the DNA is TGTGCCAGCAACCGCCTACAGGGGCTGGATGGCTACACCTTC. The V call is TRBV12-3 or TRBV12-4, the J call TRBJ1-2; 7 positions agree with TRBD1. With 7 bases clipped from V and 6 bases from J, the junction kept 11 bases outside the gene matches. The CDR3 runs to 14 residues.

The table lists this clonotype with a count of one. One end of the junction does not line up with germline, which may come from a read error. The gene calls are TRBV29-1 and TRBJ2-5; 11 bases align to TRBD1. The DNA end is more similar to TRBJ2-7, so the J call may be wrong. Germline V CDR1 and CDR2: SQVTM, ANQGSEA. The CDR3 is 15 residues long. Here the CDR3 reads CGVEPADRGPYEQYF. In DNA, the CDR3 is TGCGGCGTTGAACCGGCGGACAGGGGGCCCTACGAGCAGTACTTC.

The CDR3 DNA sequence: TGCGCCAGCAGCCCACAGGGGGGTTCACCCCTCCACTTT. It encodes CASSPQGGSPLHF. This chain uses TRBV10-2 with TRBJ1-6, with 8 bases that match TRBD1. Germline assignment: CDR1 WSHSY and CDR2 SAAADI. CDR3 length equals 13 residues. The trim removed 6 bases at V and 9 bases at J, leaving 4 bases unmatched.

CDR3 coding DNA: TGTGCCAGCAGCCAACCGGACAGGGAGATAACCTACGAGCAGTACTTC. Translating it yields CASSQPDREITYEQYF. The chain links TRBV4-2 to TRBJ2-7; TRBD1 agrees at 8 bases. The ends lost 2 bases at V and 2 bases at J; junction bases unmatched: 8. The CDR3 covers 16 residues. The germline V gene encodes CDR1 LGHNA and CDR2 YNFKEQ.

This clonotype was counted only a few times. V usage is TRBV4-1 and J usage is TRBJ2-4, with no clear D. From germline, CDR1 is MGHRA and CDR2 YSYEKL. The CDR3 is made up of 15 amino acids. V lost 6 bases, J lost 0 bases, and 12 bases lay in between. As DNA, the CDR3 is TGCGCCAGCAGTCCCCTGGTTATAGCCAAAAACATTCAGTACTTC. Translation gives CASSPLVIAKNIQYF.

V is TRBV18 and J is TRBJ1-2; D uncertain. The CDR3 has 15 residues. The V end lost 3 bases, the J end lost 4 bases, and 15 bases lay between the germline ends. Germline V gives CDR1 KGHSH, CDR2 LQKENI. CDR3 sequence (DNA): TGTGCCAGCTCACCTTCGGGCCCAGGTCCCTATGGCTACACCTTC. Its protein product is CASSPSGPGPYGYTF.

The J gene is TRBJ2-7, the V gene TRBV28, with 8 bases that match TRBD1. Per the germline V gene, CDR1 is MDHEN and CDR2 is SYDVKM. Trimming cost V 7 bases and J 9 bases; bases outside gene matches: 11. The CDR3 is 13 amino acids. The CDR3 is CASTQTGAQGQYF. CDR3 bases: TGTGCCAGCACCCAGACAGGGGCCCAAGGGCAGTACTTC.

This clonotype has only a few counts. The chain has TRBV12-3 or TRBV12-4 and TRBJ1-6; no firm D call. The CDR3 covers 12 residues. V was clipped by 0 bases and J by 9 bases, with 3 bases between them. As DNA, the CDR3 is TGTGCCAGCAGTTTAGCCACTTCACCCCTCCACTTT. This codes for CASSLATSPLHF.

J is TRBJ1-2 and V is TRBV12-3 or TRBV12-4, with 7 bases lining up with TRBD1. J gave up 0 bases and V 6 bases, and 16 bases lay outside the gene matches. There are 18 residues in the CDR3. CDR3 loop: CASRSPPGGDRANYGYTF. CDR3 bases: TGTGCCAGCAGGTCACCCCCAGGGGGGGATCGAGCTAACTATGGCTACACCTTC.

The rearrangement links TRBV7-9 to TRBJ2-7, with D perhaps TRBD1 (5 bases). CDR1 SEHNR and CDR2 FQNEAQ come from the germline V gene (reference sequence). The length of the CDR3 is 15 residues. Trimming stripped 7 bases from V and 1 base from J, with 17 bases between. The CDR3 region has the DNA TGTGCCAGCACCACATCCAGGGTGGGTTCCTACGAGCAGTACTTC. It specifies CASTTSRVGSYEQYF. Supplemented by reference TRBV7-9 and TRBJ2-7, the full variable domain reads DTGVSQNPRHKITKRGQNVTFRCDPISEHNRLYWYRQTLGQGPEFLTYFQNEAQLEKSRLLSDRFSAERPKGSFSTLEIQRTEQGDSAMYLCASTTSRVGSYEQYFGPGTRLTVT.